One T cell receptor beta chain is described in this entry. Its antigen remains unknown. Germline CDR1 SGHTA, CDR2 FQGTGA. The CDR3 is 15 amino acids. Trimming at V came to 3 bases and at J to 8 bases, leaving 6 bases not matched to a gene. These data are taken from a study of post-analysis software for immune sequencing data. Turning to the study itself: In terms of disease course, relapsing-remitting, secondary progressive and progressive-relapsing multiple sclerosis were included. Study-level points and caveats: In patients, about 5 TRBV segments were more frequent than in controls, with TRBV5-6, TRBV5-1 and TRBV20-1 among them. When the samples were clustered directly with F measure, those that had been prepared in the same batch showed strong co-clustering. Significantly lower normalized Chao1 diversity was found in patients with multiple sclerosis relative to controls.

Each TCR beta cDNA library carried unique molecular identifiers. The yield from about 1 to 10 million T cells was roughly 500,000 cDNA molecules in total. TCRdb called the PCR reads again in MiXCR, with one record for every CDR3 protein. The sample holds about 820,000 distinct CDR3 sequences, 53% seen once. The receptor was isolated from a girl aged 5-17 years with multiple sclerosis. The rearrangement uses TRBV7-3 and TRBJ2-1, with TRBD2 matching over 11 bases. Sequencing was carried out using blood. The CDR3 reads CASSFRTSGSHEQFF. In DNA, the CDR3 is TGTGCCAGCAGCTTCCGGACTAGCGGGTCCCATGAGCAGTTCTTC. Full variable domain (rest looked up from reference TRBV7-3 and TRBJ2-1): GAGVSQTPSNKVTEKGKYVELRCDPISGHTALYWYRQSLGQGPEFLIYFQGTGAADDSGLPNDRFFAVRPEGSVSTLKIQRTERGDSAVYLCASSFRTSGSHEQFFGPGTRLTVL.